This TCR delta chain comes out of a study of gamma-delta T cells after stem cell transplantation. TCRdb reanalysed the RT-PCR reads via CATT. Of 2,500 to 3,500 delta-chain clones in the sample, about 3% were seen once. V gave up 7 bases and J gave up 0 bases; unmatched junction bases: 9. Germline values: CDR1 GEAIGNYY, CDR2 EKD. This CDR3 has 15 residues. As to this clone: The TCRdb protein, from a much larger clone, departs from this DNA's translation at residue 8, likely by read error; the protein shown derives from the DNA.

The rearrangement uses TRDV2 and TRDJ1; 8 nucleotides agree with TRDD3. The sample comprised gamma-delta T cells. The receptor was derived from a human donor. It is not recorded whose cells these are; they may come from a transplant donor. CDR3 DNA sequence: TGTGCCTGCCACTCACTGGGGGCTAACACCGATAAACTCATCTTT. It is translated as CACHSLGANTDKLIF.